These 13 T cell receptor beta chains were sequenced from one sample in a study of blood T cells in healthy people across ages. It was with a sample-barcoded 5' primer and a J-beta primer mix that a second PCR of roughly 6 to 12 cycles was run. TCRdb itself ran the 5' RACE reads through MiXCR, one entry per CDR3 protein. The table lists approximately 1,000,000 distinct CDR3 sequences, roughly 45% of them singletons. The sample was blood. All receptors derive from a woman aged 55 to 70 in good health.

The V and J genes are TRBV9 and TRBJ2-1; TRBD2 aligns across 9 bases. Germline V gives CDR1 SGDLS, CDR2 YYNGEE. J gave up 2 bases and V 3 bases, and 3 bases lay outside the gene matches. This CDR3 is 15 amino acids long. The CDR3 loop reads CASSARLAAYNEQFF. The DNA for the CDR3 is TGTGCCAGCAGCGCGAGACTAGCGGCCTACAATGAGCAGTTCTTC.

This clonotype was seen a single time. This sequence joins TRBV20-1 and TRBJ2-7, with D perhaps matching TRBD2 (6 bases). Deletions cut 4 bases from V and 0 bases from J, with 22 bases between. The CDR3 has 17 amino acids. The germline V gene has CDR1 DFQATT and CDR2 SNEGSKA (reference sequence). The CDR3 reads CSATLMGGGTFSYEQYF. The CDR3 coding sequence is TGCAGTGCTACTCTTATGGGAGGCGGAACATTCTCCTACGAGCAGTACTTC.

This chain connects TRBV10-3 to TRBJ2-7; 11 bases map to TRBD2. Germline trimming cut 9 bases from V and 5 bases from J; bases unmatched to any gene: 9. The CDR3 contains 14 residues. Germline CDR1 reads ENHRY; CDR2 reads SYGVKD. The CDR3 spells CAMGVSGRADEQYF. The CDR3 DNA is TGTGCCATGGGTGTTAGCGGGAGGGCCGACGAGCAGTACTTC.

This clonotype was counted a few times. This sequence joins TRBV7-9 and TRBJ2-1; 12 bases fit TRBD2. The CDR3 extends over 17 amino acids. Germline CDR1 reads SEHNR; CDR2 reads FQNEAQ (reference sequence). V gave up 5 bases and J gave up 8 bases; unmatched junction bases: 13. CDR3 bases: TGTGCCAGCAGCCCGTCCGGGACTAGCGGGCCCTTCGATGAGCAGTTCTTC. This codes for CASSPSGTSGPFDEQFF. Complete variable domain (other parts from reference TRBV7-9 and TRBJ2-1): DTGVSQNPRHKITKRGQNVTFRCDPISEHNRLYWYRQTLGQGPEFLTYFQNEAQLEKSRLLSDRFSAERPKGSFSTLEIQRTEQGDSAMYLCASSPSGTSGPFDEQFFGPGTRLTVL.

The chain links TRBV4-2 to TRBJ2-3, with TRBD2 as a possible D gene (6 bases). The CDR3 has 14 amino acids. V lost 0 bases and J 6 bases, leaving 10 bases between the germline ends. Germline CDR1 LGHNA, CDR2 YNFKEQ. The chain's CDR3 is CASSQEPGEDTQYF. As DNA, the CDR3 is TGTGCCAGCAGCCAAGAACCGGGAGAGGATACGCAGTATTTT.

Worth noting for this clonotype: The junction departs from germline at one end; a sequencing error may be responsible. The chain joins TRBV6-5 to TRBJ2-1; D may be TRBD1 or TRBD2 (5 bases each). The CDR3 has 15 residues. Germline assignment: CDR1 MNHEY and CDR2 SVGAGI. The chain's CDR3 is CASSDSGTQVNEQFF. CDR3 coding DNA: TGTGCCAGCAGTGACTCCGGGACCCAAGTCAATGAGCAGTTCTTC.

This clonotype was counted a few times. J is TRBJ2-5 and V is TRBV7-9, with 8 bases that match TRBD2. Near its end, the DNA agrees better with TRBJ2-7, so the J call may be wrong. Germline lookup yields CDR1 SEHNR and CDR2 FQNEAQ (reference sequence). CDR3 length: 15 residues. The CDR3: CASSSIAGPLYEQYF. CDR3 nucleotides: TGTGCCAGCAGCTCAATAGCGGGACCCCTCTACGAGCAGTACTTC.

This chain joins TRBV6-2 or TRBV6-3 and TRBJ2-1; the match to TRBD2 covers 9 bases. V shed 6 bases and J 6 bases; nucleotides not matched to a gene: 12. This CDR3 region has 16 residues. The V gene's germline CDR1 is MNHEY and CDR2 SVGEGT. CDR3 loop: CASRGASGIRGNEQFF. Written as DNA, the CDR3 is TGTGCCAGCAGAGGCGCTAGCGGGATAAGGGGCAATGAGCAGTTCTTC.

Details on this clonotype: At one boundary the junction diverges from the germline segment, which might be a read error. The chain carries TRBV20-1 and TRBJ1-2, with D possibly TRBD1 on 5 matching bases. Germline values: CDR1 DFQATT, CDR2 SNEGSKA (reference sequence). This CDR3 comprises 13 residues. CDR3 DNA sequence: TGCAGTGCTAGGCCGGGGGGGGTTAATGGTTACACCTTC. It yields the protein CSARPGGVNGYTF.

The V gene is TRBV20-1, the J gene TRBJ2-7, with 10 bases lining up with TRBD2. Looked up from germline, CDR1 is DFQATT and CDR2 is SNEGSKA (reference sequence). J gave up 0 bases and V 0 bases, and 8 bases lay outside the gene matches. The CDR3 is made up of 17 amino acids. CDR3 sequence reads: CSARDLVSGRVSYEQYF. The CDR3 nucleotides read TGCAGTGCTAGAGATCTCGTAAGCGGGAGGGTCTCCTACGAGCAGTACTTC.

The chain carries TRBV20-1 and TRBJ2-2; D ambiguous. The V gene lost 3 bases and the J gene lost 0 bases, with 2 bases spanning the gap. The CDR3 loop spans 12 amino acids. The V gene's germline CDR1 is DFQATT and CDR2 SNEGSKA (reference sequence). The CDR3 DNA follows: TGCAGTGCTAGCTCGAACACCGGGGAGCTGTTTTTT. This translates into CSASSNTGELFF.

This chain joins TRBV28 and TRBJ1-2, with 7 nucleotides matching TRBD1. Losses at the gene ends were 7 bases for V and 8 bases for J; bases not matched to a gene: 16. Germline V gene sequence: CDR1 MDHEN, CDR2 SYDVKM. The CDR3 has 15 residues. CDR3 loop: CASKFQGVNRGGYTF. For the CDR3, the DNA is TGTGCCAGCAAGTTCCAGGGGGTTAATAGAGGAGGCTACACCTTC.

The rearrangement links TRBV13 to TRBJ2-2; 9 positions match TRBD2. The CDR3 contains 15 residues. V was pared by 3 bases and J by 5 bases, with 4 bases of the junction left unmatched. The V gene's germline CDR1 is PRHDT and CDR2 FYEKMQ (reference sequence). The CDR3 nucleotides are TGTGCCAGCAGCTTGGAAGCGGGAGGTACCGGGGAGCTGTTTTTT. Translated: CASSLEAGGTGELFF.